One sample yielded the 17 T cell receptor beta chains listed below, sequenced in a study of T cell responses to AZD1222 COVID-19 vaccine. Sequenced by immunoSEQ multiplex PCR; TCRdb stores in-frame clones only, minus some. Of under 200,000 clones in the sample, 85% to 95% were seen once. The sample was peripheral blood, taken on day 0 of AZD1222 vaccination. The receptors come from an adult in good health.

The chain has TRBV10-3 and TRBJ1-1; D may be TRBD1 (5 bases). Trimming removed 4 bases at V and 4 bases at J, with 16 bases between. The CDR3 runs 15 residues. In germline, CDR1 is ENHRY, CDR2 SYGVKD. CDR3: CAISASRVVGTEAFF. The DNA of the CDR3 is TGTGCCATCAGTGCCAGCAGGGTCGTGGGCACTGAAGCTTTCTTT.

The CDR3 sequence is CASNHLGDTQYF. DNA for the CDR3: TGTGCCAGCAACCACCTTGGAGATACGCAGTATTTT. The rearrangement links TRBV3-1 (or the pseudogene TRBV3-2) to TRBJ2-3; D gene unclear. With 7 bases removed from V and 5 bases from J, the gap between germline ends came to 10 bases. The CDR3 totals 12 residues. Germline V gene lookup returns CDR1 LGHDT and CDR2 YNNKEL (reference sequence).

The chain employs TRBV4-2 and TRBJ2-6; D is ambiguous. The CDR3 contains 13 residues. Germline-derived CDR1 and CDR2 are LGHNA and YNFKEQ. The V gene lost 1 base and the J gene lost 2 bases, with 0 bases spanning the gap. The CDR3 sequence: CASSQAGANVLTF. CDR3 sequence (DNA): TGTGCCAGCAGCCAAGCTGGGGCCAACGTCCTGACTTTC.

This sequence joins TRBV5-1 and TRBJ1-2, with D possibly being TRBD1 (6 bases). The CDR3 is 16 residues long. The V end was cut by 3 bases, the J end by 8 bases, with 23 bases between. Germline V gene data show CDR1 as SGHRS and CDR2 as YFSETQ. The CDR3 region has the DNA TGCGCCAGCAGCTCAGCCCGACCACAGGGAACTAGGGGCTACACCTTC. This codes for CASSSARPQGTRGYTF.

This chain uses TRBV15 with TRBJ2-7; D call uncertain. The CDR3 length is 13 residues. The germline CDR1 and CDR2 sequences are LNHNV and YYDKDF (reference sequence). V dropped 0 bases and J dropped 4 bases, with 7 bases sitting between them. CDR3 DNA sequence: TGTGCCACCAGCAGAGAGGTAGGGTACGAGCAGTACTTC. Its translation is CATSREVGYEQYF.

The DNA of the CDR3 is TGTGCCAGCAGTTTGGGGGAAGACACTGAAGCTTTCTTT. Protein sequence: CASSLGEDTEAFF. This chain uses TRBV12-3 or TRBV12-4 with TRBJ1-1, with D possibly TRBD1 on 5 matching bases. The CDR3 totals 13 residues. V was shortened by 3 bases and J by 3 bases, with 8 bases between the two germline ends.

The rearrangement links TRBV18 to TRBJ1-3; D not resolved. V lost 2 bases, J lost 0 bases, and 14 bases lay in between. The germline gives CDR1 KGHSH, CDR2 LQKENI. The CDR3 is 17 residues long. CDR3 amino acids: CASSPADTALSGNTIYF. The CDR3 DNA reads TGTGCCAGCTCACCAGCAGACACGGCACTCTCTGGAAACACCATATATTTT.

The rearrangement joins TRBV5-1 to TRBJ2-1; 9 nucleotides agree with TRBD2. There are 18 residues in the CDR3. Germline loops: CDR1 SGHRS, CDR2 YFSETQ. The J segment lost 0 bases and the V segment lost 2 bases, leaving 9 bases of the junction unmatched. The CDR3 here is CASSFFAGGPYSYNEQFF. CDR3 sequence (DNA): TGCGCCAGCAGCTTTTTTGCGGGAGGGCCTTACTCCTACAATGAGCAGTTCTTC. The variable domain in full, with the rest retrieved from reference TRBV5-1 and TRBJ2-1, is KAGVTQTPRYLIKTRGQQVTLSCSPISGHRSVSWYQQTPGQGLQFLFEYFSETQRNKGNFPGRFSGRQFSNSRSEMNVSTLELGDSALYLCASSFFAGGPYSYNEQFFGPGTRLTVL.

The chain couples TRBV19 to TRBJ2-1; D remains ambiguous. CDR1 and CDR2 (germline): LNHDA, SQIVND (reference sequence). Trimming cost V 5 bases and J 5 bases, with 13 bases left between them. The CDR3 is 14 amino acids. CDR3 bases: TGTGCCAGTAGTTCGGACCTGGCAGACAATGAGCAGTTCTTC. Its protein is CASSSDLADNEQFF.

This clone was seen just once. This rearrangement joins TRBV5-1 to TRBJ2-7; D assignment may be TRBD1 or TRBD2 (5 bases each). CDR1 and CDR2 from the germline V gene are SGHRS and YFSETQ. With 2 bases removed from V and 4 bases from J, the gap between germline ends came to 10 bases. This CDR3 spans 13 amino acids. This CDR3 is CASSLGREYEQYF. In DNA, the CDR3 is TGCGCCAGCAGCTTAGGCAGGGAGTACGAGCAGTACTTC. The full variable domain, in which reference TRBV5-1 and TRBJ2-7 provide the parts outside the CDR3, is KAGVTQTPRYLIKTRGQQVTLSCSPISGHRSVSWYQQTPGQGLQFLFEYFSETQRNKGNFPGRFSGRQFSNSRSEMNVSTLELGDSALYLCASSLGREYEQYFGPGTRLTVT.

CDR3 nucleotide sequence: TGCGCCAGCAGCCAAGATCCGCTTTTAGGCGAGCAGTACTTC. Encoded protein: CASSQDPLLGEQYF. The chain uses TRBV4-1 and TRBJ2-7, with D unresolved. CDR1 and CDR2 (germline): MGHRA, YSYEKL. The CDR3 sequence is 14 residues long. V dropped 0 bases and J dropped 6 bases, with 12 bases sitting between them.

This CDR3 reads CASQDWGDNEQFF. The CDR3 nucleotides are TGTGCCAGTCAGGACTGGGGGGACAATGAGCAGTTCTTC. The chain links TRBV19 to TRBJ2-1, with a tentative D call TRBD2 (6 bases). The CDR3 covers 13 residues. Germline assignment: CDR1 LNHDA and CDR2 SQIVND (reference sequence). V lost 8 bases and J lost 5, with 13 bases in between.

This chain links TRBV10-1 with TRBJ1-6; tentative D call: TRBD1 (5 bases). CDR1 and CDR2 from the germline V gene are WNHNN and SYGVQD (reference sequence). CDR3 length: 13 amino acids. The ends were cut back, 9 bases at V and 5 bases at J, with 11 bases in the middle. The CDR3 is CARTGTDNSPLHF. CDR3 nucleotides: TGCGCCAGGACCGGGACGGATAATTCACCCCTCCACTTT.

This clone was counted a single time. The chain joins TRBV5-1 to TRBJ2-3; the D is unclear. Germline V gene data show CDR1 as SGHRS and CDR2 as YFSETQ. Trimming pared 5 bases from V and 2 bases from J, leaving 12 bases between. The CDR3 totals 14 residues. CDR3: CASRRSLYTDTQYF. The DNA of the CDR3 is TGCGCCAGCAGACGCAGTCTTTACACAGATACGCAGTATTTT.

This chain links TRBV25-1 with TRBJ2-7; 11 bases agree with TRBD2. The germline V gene has CDR1 MGHDK and CDR2 SYGVNS. J was trimmed by 3 bases and V by 6 bases; bases with no gene match: 4. This CDR3 spans 14 amino acids. In DNA, the CDR3 is TGTGCCAGCAGAGGTCTAGCGGGAGGCTACGAGCAGTACTTC. It is translated as CASRGLAGGYEQYF.

V is TRBV4-1 and J is TRBJ1-2; no clear D gene. Trimming cost V 0 bases and J 6 bases, with 14 bases left between them. This CDR3 has 15 residues. The germline V gene has CDR1 MGHRA and CDR2 YSYEKL. CDR3: CASSQDGRKLNGYTF. CDR3 in DNA: TGCGCCAGCAGCCAAGATGGGCGGAAACTCAATGGCTACACCTTC.

This chain joins TRBV2 and TRBJ1-1, with 8 bases that match TRBD1. Germline trimming cut 6 bases from V and 2 bases from J; bases unmatched to any gene: 14. Germline-derived CDR1 and CDR2 are SNHLY and FYNNEI. This CDR3 region has 17 residues. In DNA form, the CDR3 reads TGTGCCAGCAGGATAAAGGTCTGGGGGACAGGTAACACTGAAGCTTTCTTT. Translated, it gives CASRIKVWGTGNTEAFF.